This record concerns one T cell receptor (beta chain) sequence. Its antigen specificity is not known. No qualities accompany the bases; no much larger clone lies one base away. Every sample was amplified as two independent genomic DNA replicates, using roughly 0.45 ug for blood and roughly 1.6 ug for tumor or normal breast. Following the manufacturer's instructions, the ImmunoSeq Intro kit was used to carry out TCRB sequencing on genomic DNA. Multiplex PCR ran 31 cycles with proprietary primers and spike-in control sequences for absolute quantification. Single-end 150-bp reads were used to sequence an 87-bp fragment spanning the CDR3 and the flanking V and J genes. Each lane of an Illumina MiSeq using version 3.0 chemistry carried seven multiplexed samples, with two replicates per sample. The original pipeline was this. The vendor's proprietary pipeline handled the raw data processing, merging both replicates into a single result for each sample. Productive rearrangements sharing the V-gene family, CDR3 amino acid sequence and J-gene segment were defined as clonotypes. To compute clonality, the normalized Shannon entropy (Pielou evenness) of TCRB abundances was subtracted from 1. To estimate T cell density, the total number of templates was divided by the input cell count, which was inferred from how much DNA went in. Recon, run with its default parameters, was used to estimate overall repertoire diversity and clonality. Clonotypes with over 0.1% abundance in tumor and at least 32-fold higher abundance in tumor than in normal breast were defined as tumor-enriched. What TCRdb holds here is the immuneACCESS table cut down to in-frame rearrangements. Part of the clones is not present; checked against another copy, under half of the missing clones reflect an unresolved V gene, and the others are unexplained. V and J calls and clone size come straight from that table; D and trimming were deduced from the DNA. The sample has 50,000 to 65,000 clones on record, over 80% of them singletons. 4% to 5.5% of the sample is in the top ten clones.

The CDR3, from cysteine to phenylalanine, totals 15 residues. The read is trimmed to its CDR3 DNA, 45 bases read in frame from base 1. Via the germline V gene, CDR1 is SGHNT and CDR2 YENEEA. Germline trimming amounts to 3 bases on V and 3 bases on J, with 4 as the count of junction bases outside the gene matches. This entry is derived from a study of early stage breast cancer tumors (dated by TCRdb to 2017 to 2019). The study in broad terms: Of the roughly 15 invasive breast tumors, 12 to 13 were found to be estrogen receptor-positive, progesterone receptor-positive and HER2-negative. Of the approximately twelve ER+/PR+/HER2- tumors, eight were classified as invasive ductal carcinomas and four as invasive lobular carcinomas. On average, each sample had about 9.6-fold read coverage. The samples as a whole yielded 2 million to 3 million detected templates, corresponding to some 1 million unique clonotypes.

The study profiled bulk TCR beta-chain repertoires in matched peripheral blood, tumor and adjacent normal breast tissue taken from about 15 patients with early-stage breast cancer. Before surgery, roughly 5-11 mL of whole blood was collected into EDTA tubes and then processed within 2 hours. Ficoll-Paque centrifugation in SepMate-50 tubes was used to isolate peripheral blood mononuclear cells. PBMCs were cryopreserved in aliquots of about 1.8 to 4.5 million cells in about 90% FBS with roughly 10% DMSO and kept in liquid nitrogen. Genomic DNA was extracted with the Qiagen AllPrep DNA/RNA Mini kit. The paper as a whole reports these results and caveats: Greater similarity was observed between blood and normal breast repertoires than between blood and tumor repertoires, and tumor was distinguished from normal in about 90% of the 16 patients when each tissue was compared with blood. Bulk genomic DNA sequencing of unsorted cells missed chain pairing and functional markers such as CD4, CD8 and FOXP3. Roughly 2.5-fold higher T cell density and higher clonality were observed in tumors than in adjacent normal breast tissue. Because the cohort was small, analysis by tumor subtype was not possible. Enriched TCRB sequences shared across patients were found to be mostly commonly generated sequences that were unlikely to play an important role in the tumor microenvironment.

The clonotype originates from a person between 65 and 79 years old with breast cancer. The sequenced sample was blood. The rearrangement combines TRBV11-3 with TRBJ2-7, and 11 junctional nucleotides match TRBD1. The base sequence is TGTGCCAGCAGCTTTGCCGGGACAGGGGGCTACGAGCAGTACTTC. It specifies CASSFAGTGGYEQYF. Full variable domain (CDR3 extended with the reference TRBV11-3 and TRBJ2-7 proteins): EAGVVQSPRYKIIEKKQPVAFWCNPISGHNTLYWYLQNLGQGPELLIRYENEEAVDDSQLPKDRFSAERLKGVDSTLKIQPAELGDSAVYLCASSFAGTGGYEQYFGPGTRLTVT.